This paragraph reports one T cell receptor (beta chain). Its antigen is not yet known. Base qualities are not provided; no much larger clone lies one nucleotide away. Genomic DNA was extracted with the Qiagen DNeasy kit from unsorted PBMCs and from negatively selected CD4+ and CD8+ fractions. TCR beta CDR3 regions were amplified by immunoSEQ multiplex PCR using primers annealing to V and J segments. A synthetic immune receptor repertoire was used to minimize amplification bias, and any residual bias was removed computationally once sequencing was done. Per the source publication's procedure: Custom Python scripts were used to quantify repertoire diversity as the Shannon entropy index. The unsorted, CD4+ and CD8+ repertoires were each analyzed separately, with the exception of combined analyses, where CD4+ and CD8+ sequences were merged in silico. Clonal expansion was defined as a frequency increase of at least 2-fold after treatment compared with C1D1, and clones undetected at baseline were assigned a pseudocount of 0.5. Singleton clones were defined as clones with 0 or 1 copy at C1D1, and non-singleton clones were defined as clones with 2 or more copies. By matching protein sequences in sorted samples from the same patient, clones expanded in unsorted samples were annotated as CD4+, CD8+ or unknown. Wilcoxon tests were applied to paired samples to test diversity changes from C1D1 to C4D1. TCRdb retrieved this table from immuneACCESS and kept in-frame rearrangements only. Not all clones are present; in checked studies, unresolved V genes account for under half, and no reason is known for the remainder. V and J calls and clone size are given by that table; D and trimming were obtained from the DNA. This sample lists about 46,000 clones; 73% were detected once. The ten largest make up 8% to 13% of the sample.

The sample belongs to a study of PD-1 blockade in classical Hodgkin lymphoma (dated by TCRdb to 2020 to 2022). Context from the whole study: Nivolumab dosing was 3 mg/kg intravenously every 2 weeks, continuing until either disease progression or unacceptable toxicity. The study used CyTOF and TCR beta sequencing to define a peripheral blood immune signature of response to PD-1 blockade in classical Hodgkin lymphoma.

The sample's time point label, in plain terms: cycle 1 day 1 (C1D1), immediately before nivolumab initiation. Relapse after autologous stem cell transplantation had occurred in all trial patients, and cohorts A, B and C were distinguished by prior brentuximab vedotin exposure. A total of roughly 60 patients with relapsed/refractory classical Hodgkin lymphoma made up the trial cohort, and each patient's best overall response was complete response, partial response or progressive disease. In the multi-cohort phase II CheckMate 205 trial, trial patients received single-agent nivolumab. An independent review committee assessed best overall response by applying the 2007 International Working Group response criteria. Trial PBMCs were collected just before the start of nivolumab (C1D1) and during therapy at cycle 2 day 1 and cycle 4 day 1. Peripheral blood was collected in 8 mL Vacutainer Cell Preparation Tubes, from which PBMCs were isolated by centrifugation and then cryopreserved.

The full study reports these points: Baseline diversity similar to that of newly diagnosed patients was observed in trial patients achieving complete response, whereas significantly lower diversity was observed in partial responders and progressors. The study covered only a single clinical trial cohort, and the causes of the repertoire differences, possibly disease activity or prior therapy, were still not defined. Baseline TCR diversity was reported to be lower in newly diagnosed patients than in healthy donors and to be lower still in relapsed/refractory patients. Patients starting nivolumab less than 1 year after ASCT had lower diversity and were excluded from later analyses to avoid confounding by immune reconstitution. By C4D1, a significant rise was seen in CD4+ TCR diversity but not in CD8+ TCR diversity (p=0.0027 vs p=0.16), and the rise was most apparent among complete responders (p=0.02).

Sequencing used peripheral blood mononuclear cells (PBMCs), obtained at baseline. This TCR came from a human donor with classical Hodgkin lymphoma.

The CDR3 sequence is CASSRGTSYNEQFF. The nucleotide sequence reads TGTGCCAGCAGCCGGGGAACCTCCTACAATGAGCAGTTCTTC. Recombination linked TRBV7-9 to TRBJ2-1; the D region possibly corresponds to TRBD2 (5 bases align). Sequences SEHNR (CDR1) and FQNEAQ (CDR2) are obtained from the germline V gene (reference sequence). Trimming at the junction amounts to 5 bases on V and 0 bases on J, and the germline ends lie 8 bases apart. The CDR3 runs 14 residues from the cysteine to the phenylalanine. Only CDR3 DNA is held: 42 bases, read in frame from base 1. Reference TRBV7-9 and TRBJ2-1 genes cover what lies past the CDR3, so the full variable domain is DTGVSQNPRHKITKRGQNVTFRCDPISEHNRLYWYRQTLGQGPEFLTYFQNEAQLEKSRLLSDRFSAERPKGSFSTLEIQRTEQGDSAMYLCASSRGTSYNEQFFGPGTRLTVL.